This TCR beta chain was recovered during a study of shared clonotypes between healthy human individuals. Sorted-subset replicate PCRs used 200 ng DNA, approximately 33,000 T cell genomes. Clones were sequenced by immunoSEQ multiplex PCR, and TCRdb holds only the in-frame ones, with some missing. The repertoire holds some 79,000 clones, with under 65% as singletons. Study-level results: The study found about 4.6% of naive CD4 clonotypes shared across a few donors. The represented genetic and exposure-history diversity was limited by the small number of donors. Sorted-subset sequencing, rarefaction showed, was incomplete despite large depth.

To note about this clone: The antigen is unknown.

CDR1 is SGHAT, CDR2 FQNNGV, per germline. With V trimmed by 5 bases and J by 7 bases, 10 bases remained unmatched. CDR3 length equals 15 residues. This TCR was recovered from a man aged 30 to 39 in good health. The sample was memory CD8+ T cells sorted from blood. Subset here: CD45RO+ cells pooled with CCR7-negative TemRA cells. The chain has TRBV11-2 and TRBJ2-2; 7 positions agree with TRBD2. The CDR3 nucleotides are TGTGCCAGCAGCCCTAGGCGGGGAGGGGACGGGGAGCTGTTTTTT. It specifies CASSPRRGGDGELFF.